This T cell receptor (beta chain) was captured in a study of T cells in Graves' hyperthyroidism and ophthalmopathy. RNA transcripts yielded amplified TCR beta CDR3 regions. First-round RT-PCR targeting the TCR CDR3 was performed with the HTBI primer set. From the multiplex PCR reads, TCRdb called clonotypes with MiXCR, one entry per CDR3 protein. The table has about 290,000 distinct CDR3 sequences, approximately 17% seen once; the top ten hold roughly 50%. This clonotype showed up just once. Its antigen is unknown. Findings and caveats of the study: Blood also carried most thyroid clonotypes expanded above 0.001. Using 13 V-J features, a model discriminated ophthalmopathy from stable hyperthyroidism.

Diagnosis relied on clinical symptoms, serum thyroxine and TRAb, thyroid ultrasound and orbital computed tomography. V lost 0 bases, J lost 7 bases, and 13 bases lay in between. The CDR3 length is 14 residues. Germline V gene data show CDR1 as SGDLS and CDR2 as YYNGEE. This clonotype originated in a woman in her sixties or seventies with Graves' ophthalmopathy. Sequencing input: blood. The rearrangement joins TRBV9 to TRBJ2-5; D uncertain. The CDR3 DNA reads TGTGCCAGCAGCGTAGATGGTAGGGTTGGGACCCAGTACTTC. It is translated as CASSVDGRVGTQYF. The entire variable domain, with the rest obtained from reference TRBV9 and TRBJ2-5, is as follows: DSGVTQTPKHLITATGQRVTLRCSPRSGDLSVYWYQQSLDQGLQFLIQYYNGEERAKGNILERFSAQQFPDLHSELNLSSLELGDSALYFCASSVDGRVGTQYFGPGTRLLVL.